This TCR beta chain was sequenced for a study of long-term antiretroviral therapy in people with HIV. Trimming at V came to 8 bases and at J to 4 bases, leaving 2 bases not matched to a gene. This CDR3 is built from 13 residues. The V gene's germline CDR1 is MNHEY and CDR2 SMNVEV (reference sequence). The libraries were made with immunoSEQ v3.0 at survey level. Generated by immunoSEQ multiplex PCR, the TCRdb table keeps only in-frame clones and is missing some. The table has some 10,000 clones, around three quarters seen once. The chain uses TRBV27 and TRBJ2-1; TRBD2 agrees at 10 bases. This sequence was found in a man aged 30 to 45 with HIV. Specimen: unsorted PBMCs, collected at the start of antiretroviral therapy, before treatment. The CDR3 coding sequence is TGTGCCAGCGGACTAGCGGATTACAATGAGCAGTTCTTC. This gives the protein CASGLADYNEQFF.